The 13 T cell receptor beta chains below come from one sample, sequenced in a study of Ad26.COV2.S vaccination and SARS-CoV-2 variants. The treatment here: roughly 20 received Ad26.COV2.S at low or high dose, single or two shots; about 5 received placebo; per-sample allocation not given. Sampling was done on day 63 after the first vaccine or placebo injection. This table comes from immunoSEQ multiplex PCR, and its TCRdb copy is limited to in-frame clones, with some not included. The profile covers 350,000 to 450,000 clones, with roughly 87% appearing a single time and approximately 3.6% taken by the ten largest. This specimen consisted of peripheral blood, obtained in a trial of Ad26.COV2.S vaccine versus placebo. All receptors come from a person between 18 and 59 years old who received the Ad26.COV2.S COVID-19 vaccine or a placebo.

The rearrangement joins TRBV5-3 to TRBJ1-5, with D unresolved. TRBV5-3 is an ORF, with its function uncertain. This CDR3 region has 11 residues. V was pared by 0 bases and J by 16 bases, with 11 bases between. For the CDR3, the DNA is TGTGCCAGAAGCTTGGGTTCCGACAACCATTTT. It is translated as CARSLGSDNHF.

The chain carries TRBV10-3 and TRBJ2-1; 10 bases match TRBD2. V was clipped by 7 bases and J by 12 bases; unmatched bases: 12. The CDR3 contains 14 residues. Germline assignment: CDR1 ENHRY and CDR2 SYGVKD. In DNA form, the CDR3 reads TGTGCCATCACCGAAGGACTAGCGGTTGGGGGGCAGTTCTTC. It translates to CAITEGLAVGGQFF.

This clone has just one count. The chain links TRBV18 to TRBJ1-6, with TRBD1 as a possible D gene (5 bases). Germline assignment: CDR1 KGHSH and CDR2 LQKENI. The CDR3 consists of 16 residues. The V and J ends lost 2 bases and 7 bases respectively, with 15 bases between them. CDR3 residues: CASSPYQGVENSPLHF. In DNA, the CDR3 is TGTGCCAGCTCACCATATCAAGGGGTGGAAAATTCACCCCTCCACTTT.

J is TRBJ1-4 and V is TRBV18; D is undetermined. The germline gives CDR1 KGHSH, CDR2 LQKENI. The CDR3 sequence is 14 residues long. V was shortened by 1 base and J by 3 bases, with 6 bases between the two germline ends. The CDR3 is CASSPRQSNEKLFF. CDR3 coding DNA: TGTGCCAGCTCACCACGGCAGTCTAATGAAAAACTGTTTTTT.

This clone was recorded once. The chain recombines TRBV6-5 with TRBJ2-3, with 7 bases aligning to TRBD1. Germline V gene lookup returns CDR1 MNHEY and CDR2 SVGAGI. V was pared by 7 bases and J by 4 bases, with 2 bases of the junction left unmatched. The CDR3 runs to 12 residues. The CDR3 sequence is CASITGADTQYF. The CDR3, as DNA: TGTGCCAGCATAACAGGGGCAGATACGCAGTATTTT.

The chain uses TRBV5-6 and TRBJ2-7; D ambiguous. CDR3 length: 16 residues. V was cut by 0 bases and J by 1 base, with 14 bases left in between. CDR1 and CDR2 from the germline V gene are SGHDT and YYEEEE. DNA of the CDR3: TGTGCCAGCAGCTTGGATCCAGGTGCTAGGTCCTACGAGCAGTACTTC. Its protein product is CASSLDPGARSYEQYF.

The V call is TRBV27, the J call TRBJ2-1, with 10 bases that match TRBD2. The CDR3 is 15 residues long. Germline trimming cut 5 bases from V and 4 bases from J; bases unmatched to any gene: 5. CDR1 and CDR2 (germline): MNHEY, SMNVEV (reference sequence). CDR3 in amino acids: CASSISGGSYNEQFF. The CDR3 nucleotides read TGTGCCAGCAGTATTAGCGGGGGGTCTTACAATGAGCAGTTCTTC.

The chain has TRBV7-9 and TRBJ1-3; D may be TRBD1 (5 bases). V lost 7 bases and J 2 bases, leaving 18 bases between the germline ends. This CDR3 spans 16 amino acids. Germline lookup yields CDR1 SEHNR and CDR2 FQNEAQ (reference sequence). In nucleotides, the CDR3 is TGTGCCAGCACCAACCCGCTGGGGGGTACTGGAAACACCATATATTTT. It encodes CASTNPLGGTGNTIYF.

The gene calls are TRBV9 and TRBJ2-1; possibly TRBD2 for D (8 bases). Trimming took off 7 bases at V and 3 bases at J, with 14 bases between the two ends. The CDR3 runs 14 residues. From germline, CDR1 is SGDLS and CDR2 YYNGEE. In DNA, the CDR3 is TGTGCCAGCCAGGGGGGGACTAGCTACAATGAGCAGTTCTTC. Protein: CASQGGTSYNEQFF.

This clone was seen only a few times. V is TRBV30 and J is TRBJ1-6; weak D call: TRBD1 (6 bases). The CDR3 has 14 amino acids. Germline CDR1 reads GTSNPN; CDR2 reads SVGIG (reference sequence). Trimming took 2 bases from V and 6 from J, leaving 11 bases between them. The CDR3 DNA follows: TGTGCCTGGAGTTGGGACACGACTAATTCACCCCTCCACTTT. It is translated as CAWSWDTTNSPLHF.

The rearrangement joins TRBV12-3 or TRBV12-4 to TRBJ2-7; D is ambiguous. The CDR3 extends over 11 amino acids. Deletions cut 5 bases from V and 5 bases from J, with 7 bases between. Here the CDR3 reads CASSNRNEQYF. In DNA form, the CDR3 reads TGTGCCAGCAGTAATAGGAACGAGCAGTACTTC.

This chain links TRBV6-5 with TRBJ1-4; D is perhaps TRBD1 (5 bases). Trimming took off 2 bases at V and 5 bases at J, with 9 bases between the two ends. The germline V gene encodes CDR1 MNHEY and CDR2 SVGAGI. This CDR3 spans 14 amino acids. CDR3 sequence (DNA): TGTGCCAGCAGTTACAGGGCAGGGAATGAAAAACTGTTTTTT. Translated, it gives CASSYRAGNEKLFF.

The count of this clone is one. The gene calls are TRBV5-4 and TRBJ2-3, with D perhaps assigned TRBD1 or TRBD2 (6 bases each). Trimming shortened V by 0 bases and J by 4 bases, and 24 bases separated the two germline ends. The germline gives CDR1 SGHNT, CDR2 YYREEE (reference sequence). The CDR3 is 19 amino acids. The CDR3 loop reads CASSLVGWRGARLSDTQYF. The CDR3 DNA reads TGTGCCAGCAGCTTGGTAGGGTGGAGGGGGGCGCGATTGTCAGATACGCAGTATTTT.